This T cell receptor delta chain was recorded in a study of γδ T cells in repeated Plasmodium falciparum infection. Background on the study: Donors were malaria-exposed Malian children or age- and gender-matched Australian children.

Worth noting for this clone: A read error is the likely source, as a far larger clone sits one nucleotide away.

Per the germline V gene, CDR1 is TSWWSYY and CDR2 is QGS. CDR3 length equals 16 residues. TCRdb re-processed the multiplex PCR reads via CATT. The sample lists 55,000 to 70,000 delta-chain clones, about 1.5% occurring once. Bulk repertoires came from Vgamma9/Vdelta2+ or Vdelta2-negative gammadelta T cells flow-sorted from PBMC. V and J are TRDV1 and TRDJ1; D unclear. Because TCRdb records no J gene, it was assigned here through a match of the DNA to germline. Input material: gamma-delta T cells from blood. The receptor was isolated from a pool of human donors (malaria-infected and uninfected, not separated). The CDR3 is CALAIRYKRSTDKLIF. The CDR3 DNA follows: TGCGCTCTCGCCATTAGGTATAAGCGATCCACCGATAAACTCATCTTT.